What follows describes a single T cell receptor beta chain. Clones were read by immunoSEQ multiplex PCR, and TCRdb kept only the in-frame ones, dropping some. The profile shows 55,000 to 75,000 clones, approximately 90% of them singletons. The data belong to a study of resident and recirculating memory T cells in vitiligo. The germline gives CDR1 SGHTA, CDR2 FQGTGA. The CDR3 sequence is 14 residues long. Deletions cut 5 bases from V and 4 bases from J, with 12 bases between. The V gene is TRBV7-3, the J gene TRBJ2-1; a possible D gene is TRBD1 (5 bases). The sequencing input was blood. The TCR was taken from a male donor with vitiligo. This CDR3 is CASSPNRLYNEQFF. The CDR3 nucleotides are TGTGCCAGCAGCCCAAACAGGCTTTACAATGAGCAGTTCTTC. The full variable domain, rest sourced from reference TRBV7-3 and TRBJ2-1, is GAGVSQTPSNKVTEKGKYVELRCDPISGHTALYWYRQSLGQGPEFLIYFQGTGAADDSGLPNDRFFAVRPEGSVSTLKIQRTERGDSAVYLCASSPNRLYNEQFFGPGTRLTVL.